These 11 T cell receptor beta chains were all obtained from the same sample, sequenced in a study of shared clonotypes between healthy human individuals. Clones were sequenced by immunoSEQ multiplex PCR, and TCRdb holds only the in-frame ones, with some missing. The sample records about 100,000 clones, roughly half being singletons. The sequencing sample was made of PBMCs. These receptors were taken from a woman aged 40-49 years in good health. Some clones in this sample may be carry-over from other donors' samples.

The chain employs TRBV5-1 and TRBJ2-5; maybe TRBD1 (5 bases). The end of the DNA aligns better with TRBJ2-7, so the J call may be wrong. Per germline, CDR1 SGHRS and CDR2 YFSETQ. The CDR3 runs 12 residues. The CDR3 nucleotides are TGCGCCAGCAGGGCAGGGTTGAGCGAGCAGTACTTC. Translating it yields CASRAGLSEQYF.

The chain links TRBV5-1 to TRBJ2-7; D perhaps matches TRBD1 (6 bases). Germline V CDR1 and CDR2: SGHRS, YFSETQ. The CDR3 covers 14 residues. Trimming cost V 5 bases and J 0 bases, with 12 bases left between them. The CDR3 reads CASSPGVYSYEQYF. CDR3 nucleotides: TGCGCCAGCAGTCCAGGGGTATACTCCTACGAGCAGTACTTC.

The gene calls are TRBV11-2 and TRBJ2-7, with D hard to call. CDR1 is SGHAT, CDR2 FQNNGV, per germline. Trimming cost V 2 bases and J 4 bases, with 9 bases left between them. The CDR3 length is 13 residues. The CDR3 loop is CASSLYDGYEQYF. The CDR3 coding sequence is TGTGCCAGCAGCTTATATGACGGTTACGAGCAGTACTTC.

The chain links TRBV30 to TRBJ2-5; TRBD2 agrees at 8 bases. The germline gives CDR1 GTSNPN, CDR2 SVGIG (reference sequence). Germline trimming cut 4 bases from V and 5 bases from J; bases unmatched to any gene: 6. The CDR3 has 13 residues. The CDR3 protein is CAWTASGYETQYF. The CDR3 nucleotides read TGTGCCTGGACGGCTAGCGGGTATGAGACCCAGTACTTC.

This clone was found many times. The chain combines TRBV30 with TRBJ2-5; 10 positions match TRBD2. Germline loops: CDR1 GTSNPN, CDR2 SVGIG (reference sequence). The CDR3 is 14 amino acids. The junction had 7 bases not matched to a gene; V was cut back by 4 bases and J by 5 bases. The CDR3 loop reads CAWNLAGAEETQYF. The CDR3 bases are TGTGCCTGGAATCTAGCGGGAGCAGAGGAGACCCAGTACTTC.

The J gene is TRBJ1-1, the V gene TRBV30, with 7 bases fitting TRBD1. Germline CDR1 reads GTSNPN; CDR2 reads SVGIG (reference sequence). CDR3 length: 13 amino acids. With 0 bases clipped from V and 4 bases from J, the junction kept 2 bases outside the gene matches. CDR3: CAWSVQGSTEAFF. The DNA for the CDR3 is TGTGCCTGGAGTGTACAGGGGAGCACTGAAGCTTTCTTT.

Written as DNA, the CDR3 is TGTGCCAGCAGCTTAGGGGGCTTTGGAAACACCATATATTTT. Translated, it gives CASSLGGFGNTIYF. V is TRBV7-9 and J is TRBJ1-3; a possible D gene is TRBD1 (5 bases). Trimming shortened V by 1 base and J by 3 bases, and 7 bases separated the two germline ends. Germline V CDR1 and CDR2: SEHNR, FQNEAQ (reference sequence). The CDR3 extends over 14 amino acids.

This clone has a count of ten or more. Other DNA sequences in this sample translate to the same CDR3. The chain combines TRBV28 with TRBJ1-5; D is ambiguous. V shed 5 bases and J shed 4 bases, with 9 bases lying between them. Germline V lookup: CDR1 MDHEN, CDR2 SYDVKM. The length of the CDR3 is 13 residues. This CDR3 is CASSRTVNQPQHF. CDR3 nucleotides: TGTGCCAGCAGTCGGACGGTAAATCAGCCCCAGCATTTT. Filled out from reference TRBV28 and TRBJ1-5, the complete variable domain reads DVKVTQSSRYLVKRTGEKVFLECVQDMDHENMFWYRQDPGLGLRLIYFSYDVKMKEKGDIPEGYSVSREKKERFSLILESASTNQTSMYLCASSRTVNQPQHFGDGTRLSIL.

Turning to this clone: This clone may be a read error of a much larger clone one base away. Other DNA sequences in the sample encode the same CDR3. The chain combines TRBV4-1 with TRBJ1-4, with unresolved D. This CDR3 contains 13 residues. Germline V CDR1 and CDR2: MGHRA, YSYEKL. In DNA form, the CDR3 reads TGCGCCAGCAGGAGTGCAACTAATGAGAAACTGTTTTTT. Its translation is CASRSATNEKLFF.

The chain couples TRBV5-1 to TRBJ2-5; the D gene could be TRBD1 or TRBD2 (5 bases each). Near its end, the DNA agrees better with TRBJ2-7, so the J call may be wrong. This CDR3 is 14 amino acids long. Germline V gene sequence: CDR1 SGHRS, CDR2 YFSETQ. The CDR3, as DNA: TGCGCCAGCAGGTCCGTTCAGGGAGTGAACGAGCAGTACTTC. It is translated as CASRSVQGVNEQYF.

This sequence joins TRBV29-1 and TRBJ1-2, with 7 bases identical to TRBD1. Germline V gene lookup returns CDR1 SQVTM and CDR2 ANQGSEA. The CDR3 loop spans 12 amino acids. J gave up 6 bases and V 6 bases, and 7 bases lay outside the gene matches. DNA for the CDR3: TGCAGCGTCTCGGACAGGTCGGATGGCTACACCTTC. The encoded protein is CSVSDRSDGYTF.